A selection of T cell receptor beta chains follows, all from one sample in a study of blood T cell repertoires in COVID-19. Generated by immunoSEQ multiplex PCR, the TCRdb table keeps only in-frame clones and is missing some. The profile shows roughly 32,000 clones, around 83% of them singletons. Sequencing input: peripheral blood. These receptors were collected from a man in his sixties with active or convalescent COVID-19. The CDR3 runs from the conserved cysteine through the conserved F or W. The D gene is left open where the match is weak. Clone size is not always given. Where it is, it says once, few, many or a class for expanded clones.

V: TRBV5-6; J: TRBJ1-2; D: .; size: few; CDR3: CASSLLRRHPTF; DNA: TGTGCCAGCAGCTTGTTGCGCCGCCACCCCACCTTC
V: TRBV5-1; J: TRBJ2-1; D: TRBD1; size: .; CDR3: CASSGGTGSSYNEQFF; DNA: TGCGCCAGCAGCGGAGGGACAGGAAGCTCCTACAATGAGCAGTTCTTC
V: TRBV5-4; J: TRBJ2-2; D: .; size: .; CDR3: CASSREVGKTGELFF; DNA: TGTGCCAGCAGCAGGGAGGTGGGGAAAACCGGGGAGCTGTTTTTT
V: TRBV5-4; J: TRBJ1-2; D: .; size: .; CDR3: CASSLKQENGYTF; DNA: TGTGCCAGCAGCTTGAAACAGGAGAATGGCTACACCTTC
V: TRBV9; J: TRBJ2-3; D: .; size: once; CDR3: CASSAADFRSTDTQYF; DNA: TGTGCCAGCAGCGCCGCCGACTTTCGGAGCACAGATACGCAGTATTTT
V: TRBV10-2; J: TRBJ2-3; D: TRBD2; size: .; CDR3: CASSDLWGGNTDTQYF; DNA: TGCGCCAGCAGTGACCTTTGGGGGGGGAACACAGATACGCAGTATTTT
V: TRBV28; J: TRBJ2-3; D: TRBD2; size: .; CDR3: CASSRTSGLIDTQYF; DNA: TGTGCCAGCAGCCGGACTAGCGGGTTGATAGATACGCAGTATTTT
V: TRBV15; J: TRBJ1-1; D: .; size: .; CDR3: CATSKGKAGTEAFF; DNA: TGTGCCACCAGCAAAGGTAAGGCGGGCACTGAAGCTTTCTTT
V: TRBV9; J: TRBJ2-3; D: .; size: .; CDR3: CASSLGVAEGYDTQYF; DNA: TGTGCCAGCAGCTTAGGGGTAGCGGAGGGCTACGATACGCAGTATTTT
V: TRBV5-6; J: TRBJ2-6; D: TRBD1; size: few; CDR3: CASSGGQGANVLTF; DNA: TGTGCCAGCAGCGGGGGACAGGGGGCCAACGTCCTGACTTTC